A selection of T cell receptor beta chains follows, all from one sample in a study of blood T cell repertoires in COVID-19. TCRdb keeps only in-frame clones here, not all; method: immunoSEQ multiplex PCR. The data contain roughly 250,000 clones, approximately 83% of them singletons. Sequenced input: peripheral blood. The receptor set was obtained from a person aged 65 to 85 with COVID-19, enrolled during active disease. CDR3s include the opening cysteine and the closing phenylalanine or tryptophan. Fields, in order: J gene, clone size, CDR3 length, D gene, V gene, CDR3 protein, CDR3 DNA. The D gene is left open where the match is weak. Some rows mark clone size as missing; the rest say once, few, many or name a class of expanded clone.

J gene: TRBJ1-1; clone size: -; CDR3 length: 15; D gene: -; V gene: TRBV9; CDR3 protein: CASSVSGHLNTEAFF; CDR3 DNA: TGTGCCAGCAGCGTATCGGGACATCTTAACACTGAAGCTTTCTTT
J gene: TRBJ2-3; clone size: -; CDR3 length: 20; D gene: TRBD2; V gene: TRBV4-1; CDR3 protein: CASSQEAGQRAGGHEDTQYF; CDR3 DNA: TGCGCCAGCAGCCAAGAGGCAGGGCAAAGGGCGGGGGGGCATGAAGATACGCAGTATTTT
J gene: TRBJ2-7; clone size: -; CDR3 length: 14; D gene: TRBD1; V gene: TRBV25-1; CDR3 protein: CASSGGQGGGEQYF; CDR3 DNA: TGTGCCAGCAGTGGGGGACAGGGGGGAGGCGAGCAGTACTTC
J gene: TRBJ2-7; clone size: -; CDR3 length: 15; D gene: TRBD2; V gene: TRBV2; CDR3 protein: CASRGTSGGAIEQYF; CDR3 DNA: TGTGCCAGCAGAGGGACTAGCGGGGGGGCAATCGAGCAGTACTTC
J gene: TRBJ2-1; clone size: -; CDR3 length: 15; D gene: -; V gene: TRBV7-2; CDR3 protein: CASSFEGGSYNEQFF; CDR3 DNA: TGTGCCAGCAGCTTTGAAGGGGGCTCCTACAATGAGCAGTTCTTC
J gene: TRBJ2-7; clone size: -; CDR3 length: 15; D gene: -; V gene: TRBV7-8; CDR3 protein: CASSLRGTSSYEQYF; CDR3 DNA: TGTGCCAGCAGCCTCCGAGGGACATCCTCCTACGAGCAGTACTTC
J gene: TRBJ1-2; clone size: few; CDR3 length: 13; D gene: -; V gene: TRBV5-4; CDR3 protein: CASSLVGAYGYTF; CDR3 DNA: TGTGCCAGCAGCTTGGTTGGGGCCTATGGCTACACCTTC
J gene: TRBJ1-5; clone size: -; CDR3 length: 20; D gene: TRBD1; V gene: TRBV28; CDR3 protein: CASSYPRTGGQGVSNQPQHF; CDR3 DNA: TGTGCCAGCAGTTACCCCCGAACCGGAGGACAGGGGGTAAGCAATCAGCCCCAGCATTTT
J gene: TRBJ2-7; clone size: -; CDR3 length: 14; D gene: TRBD1; V gene: TRBV14; CDR3 protein: CASSQARDSYEQYF; CDR3 DNA: TGTGCCAGCAGCCAGGCCAGGGACAGCTACGAGCAGTACTTC
J gene: TRBJ2-2; clone size: -; CDR3 length: 14; D gene: TRBD1; V gene: TRBV19; CDR3 protein: CASFPGQGSGELFF; CDR3 DNA: TGTGCCAGTTTCCCGGGACAGGGTTCCGGGGAGCTGTTTTTT
J gene: TRBJ2-4; clone size: -; CDR3 length: 15; D gene: TRBD2; V gene: TRBV4-1; CDR3 protein: CASSQDSSGANIQYF; CDR3 DNA: TGCGCCAGCAGCCAAGATAGTAGCGGGGCAAACATTCAGTACTTC
J gene: TRBJ1-5; clone size: -; CDR3 length: 13; D gene: -; V gene: TRBV6-2/TRBV6-3; CDR3 protein: CASSSTPPSPQHF; CDR3 DNA: TGTGCCAGCAGTTCAACACCCCCTTCGCCCCAGCATTTT
J gene: TRBJ2-7; clone size: -; CDR3 length: 14; D gene: TRBD2; V gene: TRBV7-9; CDR3 protein: CASSPSGGADEQYF; CDR3 DNA: TGTGCCAGCAGCCCCAGCGGGGGGGCCGACGAGCAGTACTTC
J gene: TRBJ2-5; clone size: -; CDR3 length: 10; D gene: -; V gene: TRBV20-1; CDR3 protein: CSASSETQYF; CDR3 DNA: TGCAGTGCTAGTAGCGAGACCCAGTACTTC
J gene: TRBJ1-1; clone size: -; CDR3 length: 14; D gene: -; V gene: TRBV6-6; CDR3 protein: CASIVDKANTEAFF; CDR3 DNA: TGTGCCAGCATTGTAGACAAGGCGAACACTGAAGCTTTCTTT
J gene: TRBJ2-3; clone size: -; CDR3 length: 17; D gene: TRBD2; V gene: TRBV3-1/TRBV3-2; CDR3 protein: CASSQDLLAGVPDTQYF; CDR3 DNA: TGTGCCAGCAGCCAAGACTTACTAGCGGGGGTCCCAGATACGCAGTATTTT
J gene: TRBJ2-5; clone size: -; CDR3 length: 13; D gene: -; V gene: TRBV9; CDR3 protein: CASSVGLYETQYF; CDR3 DNA: TGTGCCAGCAGCGTTGGACTATATGAGACCCAGTACTTC